The following is a T cell receptor beta chain sequence with its context. The antigen remains unidentified. The entry originates in a study of identifying expanded T cells in peripheral blood. Study-wide findings and caveats: Over approximately two and four weeks, about 17 and 20 clones changed, versus around 1.3 between replicates. Across healthy donors, higher total template counts meant significantly greater roughly 2-week count variance.

No infections or other immune events were documented during collection. Clones were sequenced by immunoSEQ multiplex PCR, and TCRdb holds only the in-frame ones, with some missing. This table has tens of thousands of clones, 88% appearing once. Sequenced: blood. The source of this sequence is a person aged 18 to 69 in good health.

CDR3 in amino acids: CASSFQETQYF. As DNA, the CDR3 is TGTGCCAGCAGCTTCCAAGAGACCCAGTACTTC. This chain uses TRBV7-6 with TRBJ2-5; D uncertain. Germline CDR1 is SGHVS and CDR2 is FNYEAQ. Trimming took 3 bases from V and 1 from J, leaving 0 bases between them. The CDR3 has 11 residues.